The clone carrying this TCR beta chain appeared once. Its antigen is not known. Healthy people donating bone marrow made up the donors. This CDR3 contains 19 residues. V shed 3 bases and J 0 bases; nucleotides not matched to a gene: 12. The germline V gene encodes CDR1 ENHRY and CDR2 SYGVKD. The sample is drawn from a study of cytomegalovirus exposure and HLA in healthy donors. It was with 60 Vbeta and 13 Jbeta primers that the PCR ran. The repertoire was sequenced with immunoSEQ multiplex PCR; TCRdb's copy has only in-frame clones and lacks some. The sample includes over 150,000 clones, 77% seen only once; the top ten take 3.5% to 4.5%. General study findings and limits: Most TCR sequences proved rare, with some public TCRs found in many donors. Only CMV serostatus was available as immune exposure information.

Sequenced sample: PBMCs. The chain carries TRBV10-3 and TRBJ2-7; 12 bases fit TRBD1. The receptor comes from a woman aged 55-69 years in good health and CMV-seropositive. This chain's CDR3 is CAISETLGQGAWSSYEQYF. The CDR3 DNA follows: TGTGCCATCAGTGAAACCTTGGGACAGGGGGCCTGGAGCTCCTACGAGCAGTACTTC.